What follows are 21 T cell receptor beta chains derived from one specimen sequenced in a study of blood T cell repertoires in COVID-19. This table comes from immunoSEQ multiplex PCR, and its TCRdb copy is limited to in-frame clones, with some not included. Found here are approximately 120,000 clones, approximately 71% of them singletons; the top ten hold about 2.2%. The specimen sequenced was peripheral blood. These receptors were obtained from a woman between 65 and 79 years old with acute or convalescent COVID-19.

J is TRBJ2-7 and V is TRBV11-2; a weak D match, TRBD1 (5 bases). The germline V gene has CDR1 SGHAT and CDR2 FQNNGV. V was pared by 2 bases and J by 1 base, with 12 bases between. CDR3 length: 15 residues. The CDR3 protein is CASSLSAGFSYEQYF. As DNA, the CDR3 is TGTGCCAGCAGCTTATCTGCAGGGTTTTCCTACGAGCAGTACTTC.

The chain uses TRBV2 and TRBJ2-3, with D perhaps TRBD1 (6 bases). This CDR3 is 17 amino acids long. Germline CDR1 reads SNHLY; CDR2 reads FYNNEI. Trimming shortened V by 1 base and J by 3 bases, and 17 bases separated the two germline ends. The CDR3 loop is CASSEGTGTYWTDTQYF. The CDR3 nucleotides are TGTGCCAGCAGTGAAGGTACAGGGACATACTGGACAGATACGCAGTATTTT.

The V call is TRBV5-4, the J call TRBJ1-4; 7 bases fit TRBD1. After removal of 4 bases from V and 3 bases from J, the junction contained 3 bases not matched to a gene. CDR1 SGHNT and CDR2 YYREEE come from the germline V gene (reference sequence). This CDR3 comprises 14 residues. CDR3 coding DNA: TGTGCCAGCAGCACGGGACAGCCTAATGAAAAACTGTTTTTT. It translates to CASSTGQPNEKLFF.

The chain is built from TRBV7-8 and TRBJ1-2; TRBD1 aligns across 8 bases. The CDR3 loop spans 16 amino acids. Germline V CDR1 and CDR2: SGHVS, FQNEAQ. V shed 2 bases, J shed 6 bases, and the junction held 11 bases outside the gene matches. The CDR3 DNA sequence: TGTGCCAGCAGCTTAACTATCCGGACAGGGAGGGATGGCTACACCTTC. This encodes CASSLTIRTGRDGYTF.

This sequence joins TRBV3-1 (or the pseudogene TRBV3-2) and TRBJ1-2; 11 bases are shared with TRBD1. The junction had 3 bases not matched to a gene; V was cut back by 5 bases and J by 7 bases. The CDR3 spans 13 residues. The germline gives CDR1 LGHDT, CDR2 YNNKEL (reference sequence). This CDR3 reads CASSGQGAGGYTF. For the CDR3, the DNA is TGTGCCAGCAGCGGACAGGGGGCTGGTGGCTACACCTTC.

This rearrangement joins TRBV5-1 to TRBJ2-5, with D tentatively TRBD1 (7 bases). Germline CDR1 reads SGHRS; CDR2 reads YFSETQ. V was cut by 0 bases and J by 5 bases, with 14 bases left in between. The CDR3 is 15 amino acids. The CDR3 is CASSLGRDSGETQYF. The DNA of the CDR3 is TGCGCCAGCAGCTTGGGGCGGGACAGTGGGGAGACCCAGTACTTC.

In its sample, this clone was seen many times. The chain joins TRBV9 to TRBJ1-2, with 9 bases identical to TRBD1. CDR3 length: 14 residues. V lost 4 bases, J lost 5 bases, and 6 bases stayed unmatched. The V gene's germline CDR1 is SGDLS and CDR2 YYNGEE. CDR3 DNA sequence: TGTGCCAGCAGCCCCGGGACAGGGCCTTATGGCTACACCTTC. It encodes CASSPGTGPYGYTF.

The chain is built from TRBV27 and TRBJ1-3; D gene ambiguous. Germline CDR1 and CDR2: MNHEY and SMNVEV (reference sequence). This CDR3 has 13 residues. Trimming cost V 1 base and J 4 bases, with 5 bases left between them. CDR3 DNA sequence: TGTGCCAGCAGTTTATTATCCGGAAACACCATATATTTT. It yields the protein CASSLLSGNTIYF.

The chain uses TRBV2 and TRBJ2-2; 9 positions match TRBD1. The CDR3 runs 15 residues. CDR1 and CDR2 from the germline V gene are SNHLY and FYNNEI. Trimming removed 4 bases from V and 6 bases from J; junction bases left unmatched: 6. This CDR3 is CASSVGQGWAGELFF. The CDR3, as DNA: TGTGCCAGCAGTGTGGGACAGGGTTGGGCCGGGGAGCTGTTTTTT.

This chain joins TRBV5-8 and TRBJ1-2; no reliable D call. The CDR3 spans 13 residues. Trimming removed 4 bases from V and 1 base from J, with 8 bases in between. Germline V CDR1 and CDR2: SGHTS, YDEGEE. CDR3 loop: CASSAGVNYGYTF. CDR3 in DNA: TGTGCCAGCAGCGCGGGAGTTAACTATGGCTACACCTTC.

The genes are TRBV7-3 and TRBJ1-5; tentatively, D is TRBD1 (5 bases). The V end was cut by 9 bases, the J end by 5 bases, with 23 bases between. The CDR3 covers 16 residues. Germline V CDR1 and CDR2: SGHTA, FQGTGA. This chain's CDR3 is CASFLGTPYSHQPQHF. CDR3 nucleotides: TGTGCCAGTTTCCTCGGGACTCCATACAGTCATCAGCCCCAGCATTTT.

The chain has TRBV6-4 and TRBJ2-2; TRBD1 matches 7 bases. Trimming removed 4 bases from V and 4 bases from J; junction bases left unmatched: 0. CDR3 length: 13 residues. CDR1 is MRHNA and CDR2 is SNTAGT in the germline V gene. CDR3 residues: CASSGQGTGELFF. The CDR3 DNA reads TGTGCCAGCAGTGGACAGGGCACCGGGGAGCTGTTTTTT.

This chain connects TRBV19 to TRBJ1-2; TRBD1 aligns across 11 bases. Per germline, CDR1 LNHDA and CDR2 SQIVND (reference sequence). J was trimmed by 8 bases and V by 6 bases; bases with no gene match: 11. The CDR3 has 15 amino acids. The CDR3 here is CASRTPGQGASGYTF. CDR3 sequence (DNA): TGTGCCAGTAGAACCCCCGGACAGGGGGCTTCGGGCTACACCTTC.

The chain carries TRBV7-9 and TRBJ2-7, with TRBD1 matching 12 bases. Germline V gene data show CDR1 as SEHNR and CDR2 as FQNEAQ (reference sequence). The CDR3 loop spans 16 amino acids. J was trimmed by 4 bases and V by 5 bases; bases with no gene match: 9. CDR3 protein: CASSVSGTGGSYEQYF. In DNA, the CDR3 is TGTGCCAGCAGCGTATCCGGGACAGGGGGCTCTTACGAGCAGTACTTC.

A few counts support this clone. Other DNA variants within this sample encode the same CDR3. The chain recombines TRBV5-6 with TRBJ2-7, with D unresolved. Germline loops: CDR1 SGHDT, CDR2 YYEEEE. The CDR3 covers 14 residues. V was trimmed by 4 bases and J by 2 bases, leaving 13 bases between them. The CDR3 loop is CASSPISETYEQYF. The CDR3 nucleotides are TGTGCCAGCAGCCCAATCTCGGAGACCTACGAGCAGTACTTC.

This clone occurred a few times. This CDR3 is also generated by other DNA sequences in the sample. The CDR3 here is CASSPTASSSGNTIYF. The DNA of the CDR3 is TGTGCCAGCAGCCCGACAGCCTCTAGCTCTGGAAACACCATATATTTT. The chain uses TRBV5-6 and TRBJ1-3, with D possibly matching TRBD1 (5 bases). There are 16 residues in the CDR3. V was pared by 4 bases and J by 0 bases, with 14 bases between. Looked up from germline, CDR1 is SGHDT and CDR2 is YYEEEE.

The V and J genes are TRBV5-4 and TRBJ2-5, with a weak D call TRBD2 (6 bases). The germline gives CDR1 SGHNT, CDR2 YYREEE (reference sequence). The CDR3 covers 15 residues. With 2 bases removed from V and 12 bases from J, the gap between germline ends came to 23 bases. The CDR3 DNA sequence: TGTGCCAGCAGCTTCGGAGCTATACCAACTAGCCCCGAGTACTTC. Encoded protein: CASSFGAIPTSPEYF. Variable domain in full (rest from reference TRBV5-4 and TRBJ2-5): ETGVTQSPTHLIKTRGQQVTLRCSSQSGHNTVSWYQQALGQGPQFIFQYYREEENGRGNFPPRFSGLQFPNYSSELNVNALELDDSALYLCASSFGAIPTSPEYFGPGTRLLVL.

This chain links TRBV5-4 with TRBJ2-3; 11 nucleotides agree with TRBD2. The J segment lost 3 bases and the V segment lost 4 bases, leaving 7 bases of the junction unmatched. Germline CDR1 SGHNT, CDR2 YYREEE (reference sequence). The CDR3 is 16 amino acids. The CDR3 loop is CASSPGTSGKTDTQYF. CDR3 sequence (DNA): TGTGCCAGCAGCCCGGGGACTAGCGGAAAAACAGATACGCAGTATTTT.

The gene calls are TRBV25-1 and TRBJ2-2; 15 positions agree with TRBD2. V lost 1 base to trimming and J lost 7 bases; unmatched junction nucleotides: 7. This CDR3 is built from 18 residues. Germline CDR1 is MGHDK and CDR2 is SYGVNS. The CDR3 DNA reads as TGTGCCAGCAGTGAATTCGGACTAGCGGGAGGGCCGATCGGGGAGCTGTTTTTT. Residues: CASSEFGLAGGPIGELFF.

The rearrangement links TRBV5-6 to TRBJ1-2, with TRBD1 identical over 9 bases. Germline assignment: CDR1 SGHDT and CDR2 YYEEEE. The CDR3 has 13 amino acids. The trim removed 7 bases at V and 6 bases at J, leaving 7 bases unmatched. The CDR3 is CASWWGQGNGYTF. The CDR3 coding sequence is TGTGCCAGCTGGTGGGGACAGGGAAATGGCTACACCTTC.

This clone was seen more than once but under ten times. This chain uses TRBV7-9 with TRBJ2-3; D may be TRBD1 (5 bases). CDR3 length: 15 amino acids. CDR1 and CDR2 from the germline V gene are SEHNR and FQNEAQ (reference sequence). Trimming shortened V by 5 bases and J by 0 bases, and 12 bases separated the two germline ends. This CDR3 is CASSQGLSSTDTQYF. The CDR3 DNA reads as TGTGCCAGCAGCCAGGGTCTCTCTAGCACAGATACGCAGTATTTT.